This T cell receptor (beta chain) stems from a study of blood T cells in healthy people across ages (dated by TCRdb to 2014 to 2015). A note on the overall study: In model experiments, roughly one uniquely barcoded TCR beta cDNA molecule per two T cells was captured by template switching. To avoid experimental bias, donors of different ages were distributed randomly across sequencing lanes. The study analyzed two additional independent replicas of 1 million unique cDNA reads from the same blood draw for two donors, one aged 18 to 30 and one aged 80 or older. The donors were split into four age groups: young (average around 15 years), middle-aged (roughly 42), aged (roughly 68) and long-lived (82). Using deep sequencing normalized with unique cDNA molecular identifiers, the study measured how TCR beta repertoire diversity changes with age.

Inclusive of the bounding cysteine and phenylalanine, the CDR3 is 13 residues long. Only the CDR3 portion is preserved as DNA: 39 bases, with reading frame beginning at the first base. CDR1 and CDR2 are drawn from the germline V gene: SGHTA, FQGNSA. V and J are truncated by 3 bases and 11 bases respectively, leaving an intervening sequence of 11 bases. Donors were around 37 systemically healthy Caucasian individuals from Russia aged 6 to 90 years. Approximately 10 milliliters of peripheral blood were collected from each donor into EDTA-treated Vacutainer tubes. PBMCs were isolated by Ficoll-Paque density-gradient centrifugation, with at least 7 million obtained per sample. Trizol reagent was used to extract total RNA from the PBMCs, yielding at least 6 micrograms per sample. For every donor, flow cytometry on a PBMC aliquot measured the percentage of naive CD45RAhigh/CD27high T cells. Study-wide conclusions, independent of this receptor: Donor CMV infection status was unknown, potentially confounding age-related changes in expanded clonotypes. Conclusive comparison of naive and antigen-experienced compartments was prevented by the profiling of bulk unsorted PBMCs. Estimates of total diversity from one million sequenced T cells were regarded as lower bounds and underestimates. There was a strong correlation between observed TCR beta diversity and the percentage of naive T cells measured by flow cytometry. As age increased, observed TCR beta diversity per million T cells dropped in a roughly linear way, and a significant reduction was already evident by age 40. Compared with the aged group, more naive CD4+ T cells, fewer expanded clones and increased TCR diversity were shown by the long-lived group, suggesting age selection.

Library method: 5' RACE. The sample was run on an Illumina HiSeq 2500. The second PCR ran for about 6 to 11 cycles and used a J-beta primer mix along with a sample-barcoded 5' primer. A unique molecular identifier was introduced onto each TCR beta cDNA molecule by a template-switch 5' adaptor carrying 12 random nucleotides. Each sample yielded at least 3 million CDR3-containing paired-end reads. First-strand cDNA was synthesized from all RNA with the Mint cDNA synthesis kit, primed by a TRBC-specific oligonucleotide. All cDNA was treated with uracil-DNA glycosylase and then went through a first 18-cycle PCR with the universal primers M1SS and BC2_uni_R. In the source study's methods: For normalization, 1 million high-quality reads were randomly selected from each sample, with every read carrying a distinct molecular identifier. Instead of being binned into consensus sequences, reads that shared molecular identifiers were thrown out. MiTCR, set to a Q25 quality threshold and the strictest error-elimination algorithm, was used for CDR3 identification, clonotype clustering and error correction. A nonparametric unseen species model using Euler transformation provided a lower-bound estimate of total TCR beta diversity. TCRdb reran the public reads through fastp at Q25 and MiXCR, keeping productive beta chains. Rows with one shared CDR3 protein collapse into an entry with the most common genes and DNA. TCRdb, not the original authors, processed these V and J calls. The sample data list 710,000 or so distinct CDR3 sequences, and over 20% of these were observed just once. In total, the top ten clones hold under 25% of the sample.

A note on this clonotype: Its antigen is currently not known. Base qualities were left out, and no much larger clone turns up one base away.

This receptor was obtained from an older man in good health. The material sequenced was blood. Recombination linked TRBV7-2 to TRBJ2-6; TRBD2 is a possible D gene, resting on 5 matching bases. The DNA is as follows: TGTGCCAGCAGCTTTGGGGAGAATCACGTCCTGACTTTC. Its product reads: CASSFGENHVLTF.